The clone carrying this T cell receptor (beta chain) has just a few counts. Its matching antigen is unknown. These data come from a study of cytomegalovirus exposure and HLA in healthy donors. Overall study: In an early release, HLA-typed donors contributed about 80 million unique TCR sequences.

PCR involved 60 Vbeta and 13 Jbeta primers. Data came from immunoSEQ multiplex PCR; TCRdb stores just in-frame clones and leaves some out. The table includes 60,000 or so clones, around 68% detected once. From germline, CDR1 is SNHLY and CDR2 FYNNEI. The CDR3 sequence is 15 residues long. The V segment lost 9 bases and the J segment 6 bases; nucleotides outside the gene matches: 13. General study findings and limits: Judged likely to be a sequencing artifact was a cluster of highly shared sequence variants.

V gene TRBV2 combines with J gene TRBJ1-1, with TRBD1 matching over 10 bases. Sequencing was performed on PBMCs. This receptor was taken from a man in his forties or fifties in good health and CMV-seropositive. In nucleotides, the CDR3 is TGTGCCAGTACCTTCGGGACAGGGGCATTCGCTGAAGCTTTCTTT. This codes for CASTFGTGAFAEAFF.